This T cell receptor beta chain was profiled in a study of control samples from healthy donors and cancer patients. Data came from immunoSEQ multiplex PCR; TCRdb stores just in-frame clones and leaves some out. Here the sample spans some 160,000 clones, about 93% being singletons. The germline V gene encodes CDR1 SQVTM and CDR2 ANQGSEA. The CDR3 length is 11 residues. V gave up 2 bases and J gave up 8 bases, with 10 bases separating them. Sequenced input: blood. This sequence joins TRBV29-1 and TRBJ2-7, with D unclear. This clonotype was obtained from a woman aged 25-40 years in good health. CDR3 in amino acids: CSVEHQGKQYF. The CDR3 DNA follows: TGCAGCGTTGAACACCAAGGGAAGCAGTACTTC.